This is a list of T cell receptor beta chains from one sample in a study of Graves' ophthalmopathy and Graves' hyperthyroidism. TCRdb reprocessed the multiplex PCR reads with MiXCR, giving one entry per CDR3 protein. The sample shows some 1.1 million distinct CDR3 sequences, roughly two fifths of them seen only once. The sequenced material came from peripheral blood or thyroid tissue (not recorded which). The receptors originated from an adult man with Graves' hyperthyroidism. Each CDR3 is given with its conserved first and last residue.

j_call: TRBJ1-3
v_call: TRBV28
cdr3_aa: CASSFGYSGNTIYF

j_call: TRBJ1-3
v_call: TRBV7-2
cdr3_aa: CASSIGGGTAGNTIYF

j_call: TRBJ2-2
v_call: TRBV5-1
cdr3_aa: CASSLSSGSVTGELFF

j_call: TRBJ2-2
v_call: TRBV5-1
cdr3_aa: CASSLALWTASNTGELFF

j_call: TRBJ2-5
v_call: TRBV20-1
cdr3_aa: CSAREWRTYQETQYF

j_call: TRBJ2-2
v_call: TRBV20-1
cdr3_aa: CSAQEGRERELFF

j_call: TRBJ2-7
v_call: TRBV7-9
cdr3_aa: CASQDRNSYEQYF

j_call: TRBJ1-2
v_call: TRBV6-5
cdr3_aa: CASSYSGFGYTF

j_call: TRBJ2-7
v_call: TRBV5-6
cdr3_aa: CASSSGQGEQYF

j_call: TRBJ1-2
v_call: TRBV20-1
cdr3_aa: CSARDQYRGFPRGYTF

j_call: TRBJ2-7
v_call: TRBV11-2
cdr3_aa: CASSLGPGPIYEQYF

j_call: TRBJ2-6
v_call: TRBV4-2
cdr3_aa: CASSQDGTAGANVLTF

j_call: TRBJ2-5
v_call: TRBV20-1
cdr3_aa: CSAREAGPQETQYF

j_call: TRBJ1-6
v_call: TRBV20-1
cdr3_aa: CSASRGGPWDQPLHF

j_call: TRBJ2-2
v_call: TRBV7-8
cdr3_aa: CASTPMTYRTGELFF

j_call: TRBJ1-4
v_call: TRBV25-1
cdr3_aa: CASSEKPGRVNEKLFF

j_call: TRBJ1-1
v_call: TRBV27
cdr3_aa: CASSLGGAAFF

j_call: TRBJ2-5
v_call: TRBV7-8
cdr3_aa: CASSLDPGVETQYF